These T cell receptor beta chains were read from a single sample in a study of blood T cell repertoires in COVID-19. Only in-frame clones appear in the TCRdb table, and some are missing; sequencing was by immunoSEQ multiplex PCR. This table has 97,000 or so clones, 80% to 95% appearing once. Sequenced material: peripheral blood. These receptors originate from a woman aged 50 to 60 with COVID-19, enrolled during active disease. CDR3s include the opening cysteine and the closing phenylalanine or tryptophan. Fields, in order: V gene, CDR3 protein.

>TRBV12-5
CATAGTGVAETQYF
>TRBV9
CASSFRGAGYTF
>TRBV28
CASSLRGSYNEQFF
>TRBV7-2
CASSFRGRSTDTQYF
>TRBV24-1
CATSDKPGQGYYGYTF
>TRBV6-5
CASATRGADGYTF
>TRBV19
CASIGGGTVTEAFF
>TRBV1
CTSSQVPGMNTEAFF
>TRBV7-9
CASSQKRLGYEQYF
>TRBV5-1
CASSPTGPQNTEAFF
>TRBV19
CASSIRASGKETQYF
>TRBV28
CASKVWGGGRNVYSNQPQHF
>TRBV10-2
CASSPGRGRNWDGYTF
>TRBV6-2/TRBV6-3
CASSNWGRGSTDTQYF
>TRBV19
CASLNREYSGANVLTF
>TRBV9
CASSVGGTGGYEQYF
>TRBV7-2
CASSPLTGWDTDTGELFF
>TRBV5-1
CASSLVGGTGNTIYF
>TRBV7-8
CASSSGLAGTTDTQYF
>TRBV11-2
CASSPWSLADTQYF
>TRBV10-3
CATYPGQGRGNTGELFF
>TRBV15
CATSRDGTPHYEQYF